The text below deals with one T cell receptor beta chain. Antigen: not known. The entry originates in a study of blood T cells in healthy people across ages. Combining a sample-barcoded 5' primer with a J-beta primer mix, a second PCR ran for 7 to 11 cycles. Each sample provided no less than 2.5 million CDR3-containing paired-end reads. TCRdb used MiXCR to reprocess the 5' RACE reads, holding one entry per CDR3 protein. The sample gives approximately 780,000 distinct CDR3 sequences, roughly 25% of which show up once; less than 3.5% is in the top ten. The CDR3 length is 14 residues. Germline V CDR1 and CDR2: LNHNV, YYDKDF (reference sequence). V lost 5 bases to trimming and J lost 4 bases, with 12 bases between them. Study observations and caveats: A strong correlation was found between TCR beta diversity and the percentage of naive T cells.

These same data were also listed under a study on T cells of mothers and their children.

The sequence derives from a boy aged 5 to 17 in good health. The sequenced sample was blood. V gene TRBV15 combines with J gene TRBJ1-3; maybe TRBD1 (6 bases). CDR3 loop: CATSGTGRGNTIYF. CDR3 DNA sequence: TGTGCCACCAGCGGAACAGGGAGAGGAAACACCATATATTTT.